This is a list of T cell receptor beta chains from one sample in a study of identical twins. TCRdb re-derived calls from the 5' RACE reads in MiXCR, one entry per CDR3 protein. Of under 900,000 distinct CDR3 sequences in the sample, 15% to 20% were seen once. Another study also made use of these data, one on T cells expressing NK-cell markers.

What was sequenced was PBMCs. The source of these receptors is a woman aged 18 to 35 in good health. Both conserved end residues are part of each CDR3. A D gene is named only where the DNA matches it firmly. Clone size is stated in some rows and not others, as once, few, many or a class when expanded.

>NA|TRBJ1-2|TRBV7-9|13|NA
CASSSDGLYGYTF
TGTGCCAGCAGCTCCGACGGACTCTATGGCTACACCTTC
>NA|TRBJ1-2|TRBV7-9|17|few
CASSSTQTSGPRYGYTF
TGTGCCAGCAGCTCCACCCAAACTTCAGGGCCGAGGTATGGCTACACCTTC
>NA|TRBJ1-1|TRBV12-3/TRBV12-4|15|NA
CASSPQDRADTEAFF
TGTGCCAGCAGTCCGCAGGACCGAGCGGACACTGAAGCTTTCTTT
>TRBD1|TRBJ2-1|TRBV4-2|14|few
CASSQGEGGPEQFF
TGTGCCAGCAGTCAAGGGGAAGGGGGCCCCGAGCAGTTCTTC
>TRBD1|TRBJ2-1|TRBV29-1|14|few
CSVPGDRWGNEQFF
TGCAGCGTTCCGGGGGACAGGTGGGGGAATGAGCAGTTCTTC
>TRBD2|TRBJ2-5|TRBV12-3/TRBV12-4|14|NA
CASSLAGGVETQYF
TGTGCCAGCAGTCTAGCGGGAGGTGTGGAGACCCAGTACTTC
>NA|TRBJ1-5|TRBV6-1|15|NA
CASRRTRDSNQPQHF
TGTGCCAGCAGACGAACAAGAGATAGCAATCAGCCCCAGCATTTT
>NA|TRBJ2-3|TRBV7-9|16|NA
CASSLPPDASTDTQYF
TGTGCCAGCAGCTTACCTCCGGACGCGAGCACAGATACGCAGTATTTT
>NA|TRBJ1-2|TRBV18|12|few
CASSPVSYGYTF
TGTGCCAGCTCACCGGTTTCCTATGGCTACACCTTC
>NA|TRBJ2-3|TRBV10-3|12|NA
CAISEQDYRQYF
TGTGCCATCAGTGAACAGGACTATCGGCAGTATTTT
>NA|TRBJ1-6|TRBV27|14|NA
CASKIFGGISPLHF
TGTGCCAGCAAGATCTTTGGGGGGATTTCACCCCTCCACTTT
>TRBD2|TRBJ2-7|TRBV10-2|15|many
CASRVTSGPSYEQYF
TGCGCCAGCAGAGTTACTAGCGGCCCTTCCTACGAGCAGTACTTC
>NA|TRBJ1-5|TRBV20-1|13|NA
CSAAWTGNQPQHF
TGCAGTGCAGCTTGGACGGGCAATCAGCCCCAGCATTTT
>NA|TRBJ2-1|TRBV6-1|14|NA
CASRGIDSYNEQFF
TGTGCCAGCAGGGGCATAGACTCCTACAATGAGCAGTTCTTC
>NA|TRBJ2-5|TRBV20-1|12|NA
CSGAGTTETQYF
TGCAGTGGTGCCGGGACCACAGAGACCCAGTACTTC
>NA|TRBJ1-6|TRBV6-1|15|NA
CASRPLSSYNSPLHF
TGTGCCAGCAGACCTCTATCCTCCTATAATTCACCCCTCCACTTT
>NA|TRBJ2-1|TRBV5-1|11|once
CASTIGHEQFF
TGCGCCAGCACAATAGGTCATGAGCAGTTCTTC
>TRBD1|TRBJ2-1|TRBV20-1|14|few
CSAKRTGGLNEQFF
TGCAGTGCTAAAAGGACAGGGGGCTTAAATGAGCAGTTCTTC
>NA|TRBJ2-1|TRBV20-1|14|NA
CSARVAVSYNEQFF
TGCAGTGCTAGAGTGGCAGTCTCCTACAATGAGCAGTTCTTC
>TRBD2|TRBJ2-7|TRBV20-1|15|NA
CSAHEGLAVSYEQYF
TGCAGTGCGCATGAGGGACTAGCGGTCTCCTACGAGCAGTACTTC
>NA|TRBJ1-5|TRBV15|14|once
CATSRPGREQPQHF
TGTGCCACCAGCAGACCCGGAAGGGAACAGCCCCAGCATTTT
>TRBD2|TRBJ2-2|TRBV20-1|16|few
CSARGLAGEQTGELFF
TGCAGTGCTAGAGGACTAGCGGGAGAACAAACCGGGGAGCTGTTTTTT
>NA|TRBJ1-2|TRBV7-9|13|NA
CASSPRSVSGYTF
TGTGCCAGCAGCCCCCGCTCGGTATCTGGCTACACCTTC
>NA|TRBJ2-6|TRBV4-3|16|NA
CASSQEPGSGANVLTF
TGCGCCAGCAGCCAAGAACCCGGCTCTGGGGCCAACGTCCTGACTTTC
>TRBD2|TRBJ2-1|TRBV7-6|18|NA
CASSPQRLAGGPGGEQFF
TGTGCCAGCAGCCCACAAAGACTAGCGGGAGGGCCGGGGGGTGAGCAGTTCTTC
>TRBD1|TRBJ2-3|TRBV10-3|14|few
CAISDRGRPDTQYF
TGTGCCATCAGTGACAGGGGGCGTCCAGATACGCAGTATTTT
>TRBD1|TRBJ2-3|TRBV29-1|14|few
CSVGDGRGPYTQYF
TGCAGCGTCGGTGACGGTAGGGGGCCCTATACGCAGTATTTT
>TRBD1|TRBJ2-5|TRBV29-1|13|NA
CSVVRDRGETQYF
TGCAGCGTTGTTAGGGACAGAGGAGAGACCCAGTACTTC
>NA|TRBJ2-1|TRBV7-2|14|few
CASSLELSYNEQFF
TGTGCCAGCAGCTTAGAACTCTCCTACAATGAGCAGTTCTTC
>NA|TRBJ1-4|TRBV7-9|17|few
CASSSNGGQPANEKLFF
TGTGCCAGCAGCTCAAACGGAGGACAGCCAGCTAATGAAAAACTGTTTTTT
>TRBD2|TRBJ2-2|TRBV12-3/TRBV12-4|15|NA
CASSFKGRGTGELFF
TGTGCCAGCAGTTTTAAAGGGAGGGGCACCGGGGAGCTGTTTTTT
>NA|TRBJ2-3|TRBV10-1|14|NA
CASSGGPTSDTQYF
TGCGCCAGCAGTGGCGGCCCAACGTCAGATACGCAGTATTTT
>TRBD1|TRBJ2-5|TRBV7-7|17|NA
CASSAGTGFWTGETQYF
TGTGCCAGCAGCGCCGGGACAGGGTTCTGGACGGGGGAGACCCAGTACTTC
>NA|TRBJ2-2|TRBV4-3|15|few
CASSQDRGYTGELFF
TGCGCCAGCAGCCAAGACAGGGGTTACACCGGGGAGCTGTTTTTT
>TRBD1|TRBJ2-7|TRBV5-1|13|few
CASKWTGGVEQYF
TGCGCCAGCAAGTGGACAGGGGGTGTAGAGCAGTACTTC
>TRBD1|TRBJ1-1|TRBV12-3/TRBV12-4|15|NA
CASSLRTGSGTEAFF
TGTGCCAGCAGTCTCCGGACAGGGAGCGGGACTGAAGCTTTCTTT
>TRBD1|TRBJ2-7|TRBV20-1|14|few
CSARGDRGAYEQYF
TGCAGTGCTAGAGGGGACAGGGGGGCCTACGAGCAGTACTTC